The rows below give T cell receptor beta chains drawn from one sample of a study of Graves' ophthalmopathy and Graves' hyperthyroidism. TCRdb re-derived calls from the multiplex PCR reads in MiXCR, one entry per CDR3 protein. The sample holds around 1,000,000 distinct CDR3 sequences, roughly two fifths seen once. Sample: peripheral blood or thyroid tissue (not recorded which). Source of these receptors: an adult man with Graves' hyperthyroidism. The CDR3 runs from the conserved cysteine through the conserved F or W. A D gene is named only where the DNA matches it firmly. A clone size is listed for some rows: how often the clone was seen (once, few, many), or a class if it is expanded.

d_gene	v_gene	abundance	j_gene	CDR3aa	CDR3nt
TRBD1	TRBV24-1	many	TRBJ1-2	CATSEPGQGTNYGYTF	TGTGCCACCAGTGAGCCGGGACAGGGTACTAACTATGGCTACACCTTC
.	TRBV7-6	many	TRBJ1-4	CASSLRLVGSTNEKLFF	TGTGCCAGCAGCTTAAGGCTGGTCGGGTCAACTAATGAAAAACTGTTTTTT
.	TRBV5-5	few	TRBJ1-4	CASSTWRGLNEKLFF	TGTGCCAGCAGCACATGGCGGGGTTTAAATGAAAAACTGTTTTTT
.	TRBV6-6	many	TRBJ2-2	CASTLITGELFF	TGTGCCAGCACATTAATTACCGGGGAGCTGTTTTTT
.	TRBV4-3	.	TRBJ2-5	CASSQDRASQETQYF	TGCGCCAGCAGCCAAGATCGGGCATCTCAAGAGACCCAGTACTTC
.	TRBV5-1	many	TRBJ1-5	CASSPEGNQPQHF	TGTGCCAGCAGTCCCGAGGGCAATCAGCCCCAGCATTTT
.	TRBV15	many	TRBJ2-5	CATSPPAGGVQETQYF	TGTGCCACCAGTCCCCCCGCAGGAGGAGTCCAAGAGACCCAGTACTTC
TRBD1	TRBV12-3/TRBV12-4	.	TRBJ2-7	CASSSNTWTGGYEQYF	TGTGCCAGCAGTTCGAATACATGGACAGGGGGCTACGAGCAGTACTTC
.	TRBV7-2	.	TRBJ1-4	CASSWEGNEKLFF	TGTGCCAGCAGCTGGGAAGGGAATGAAAAACTGTTTTTT
.	TRBV10-3	few	TRBJ1-2	CASSPLQGIFSYGYTF	TGTGCCAGCAGTCCCCTACAGGGAATCTTCAGCTATGGCTACACCTTC
.	TRBV12-3/TRBV12-4	many	TRBJ1-1	CASSLEENTEAFF	TGTGCCAGCAGCTTAGAGGAGAACACTGAAGCTTTCTTT
TRBD1	TRBV7-3	.	TRBJ2-3	CASSVRQGAITDTQYF	TGTGCCAGCAGCGTAAGACAGGGCGCAATCACAGATACGCAGTATTTT
.	TRBV7-2	many	TRBJ2-7	CASSLVGVNLEQYF	TGTGCCAGCAGCTTAGTAGGGGTTAATCTCGAGCAGTACTTC
.	TRBV2	.	TRBJ2-6	CASSSPGRQSSGANVLTF	TGTGCCAGCAGTTCCCCGGGACGGCAAAGCTCTGGGGCCAACGTCCTGACTTTC
TRBD1	TRBV5-4	few	TRBJ2-7	CASSLGQTSEQYF	TGTGCCAGCTCTCTGGGACAGACCAGCGAGCAGTACTTC
TRBD2	TRBV14	.	TRBJ2-1	CASSRRPGLAGREQFF	TGTGCCAGCAGCCGGCGTCCGGGACTAGCGGGACGCGAGCAGTTCTTC
TRBD2	TRBV20-1	many	TRBJ2-7	CSARDLERDYEQYF	TGCAGTGCTAGAGATCTAGAGCGGGACTACGAGCAGTACTTC
TRBD1	TRBV11-2	.	TRBJ2-2	CASSSAGGQARELFF	TGTGCCAGCAGCTCAGCCGGGGGACAGGCGAGGGAGCTGTTTTTT
TRBD1	TRBV27	.	TRBJ1-2	CASSLIPPGQGDLYGYTF	TGTGCCAGCAGTTTAATCCCTCCGGGACAGGGGGATTTATATGGCTACACCTTC
.	TRBV12-3/TRBV12-4	many	TRBJ1-6	CASSFHDSPLHF	TGTGCCAGCAGTTTTCACGATTCACCCCTCCACTTT
TRBD1	TRBV28	.	TRBJ1-1	CASILFGLKDRGKNTEAFF	TGTGCCAGCATTTTATTTGGGCTAAAGGACAGGGGAAAGAACACTGAAGCTTTCTTT
TRBD1	TRBV2	once	TRBJ1-2	CASTGQALNYGYTF	TGTGCCAGCACGGGACAGGCCCTAAACTATGGCTACACCTTC